This T cell receptor (beta chain) was sequenced in a study of cytomegalovirus exposure and HLA in healthy donors. J lost 6 bases, V lost 6 bases, and 8 bases had no gene match. This CDR3 comprises 15 residues. CDR1 and CDR2 (germline): MNHNS, SASEGT. Findings and caveats of the study: It was taken for granted in presence/absence analyses that sequencing depth across donors was roughly uniform. In a later analysis, the majority of CMV-associated beta chains seemingly showed HLA restriction. The number of N-insertions in an Asian-associated ancestry cluster was reportedly below the 666-donor mean in a later analysis. It was shown in a later analysis that HLA-associated TCR beta chains were more clonally expanded than other, equally common chains.

Note on this clone: Its antigen is still unknown.

Both 60 Vbeta primers and 13 Jbeta primers went into the PCR. Profiling relied on immunoSEQ multiplex PCR, and the TCRdb table lists in-frame clones only, not all of them. Of 100,000 to 150,000 clones listed, around 78% were seen once; the top ten hold around 3.6%. This clonotype was sampled from a middle-aged man in good health and CMV-seronegative. Sequences were obtained from PBMCs. This sequence joins TRBV6-1 and TRBJ2-1; 10 bases match TRBD2. The CDR3 bases are TGTGCCAGCAGGGAGCGGGGGGGTAAAGGCAATGAGCAGTTCTTC. Its translation is CASRERGGKGNEQFF.